This TCR beta chain was identified during a study of cytomegalovirus exposure and HLA in healthy donors. PCR primers comprised 60 Vbeta and 13 Jbeta primers. The method was immunoSEQ multiplex PCR; TCRdb's version includes in-frame clones alone and lacks a portion of them. The sample yields some 160,000 clones, 65% to 90% seen once. Study-level points and caveats: The study listed about 150 cytomegalovirus-associated TCR beta chains. In vitro data verified a few CMV-associated chains as specific for CMV antigens. Prediction of most subjects' HLA-A and HLA-B alleles by TCR beta sequences was reportedly accurate.

With respect to this clone: Its specificity is unknown.

Trimming shortened V by 1 base and J by 7 bases, and 9 bases separated the two germline ends. This CDR3 is built from 14 residues. Germline V CDR1 and CDR2: SGHRS, YFSETQ. The V and J genes are TRBV5-1 and TRBJ1-6; D is uncertain. This TCR came from a man between 45 and 60 years old in good health and CMV-seropositive. Sequenced material: PBMCs. The CDR3 here is CASSLLEMNSPLHF. The CDR3 coding sequence is TGCGCCAGCAGCTTGTTGGAGATGAATTCACCCCTCCACTTT.